This T cell receptor (beta chain) was sequenced during a study of CD8+CD57+ T cells in acquired aplastic anemia. The CDR3 runs to 12 residues. The germline CDR1 and CDR2 sequences are SGHTA and FQGNSA. Trimming took 4 bases from V and 6 from J, leaving 7 bases between them. This clonotype showed up many times. Profiles of TCR beta VDJ and CDR3 were generated from a genomic DNA template. TCRdb independently ran MiXCR on the reads; one entry per CDR3 protein. The data contain roughly 300,000 distinct CDR3 sequences, about 56% of them singletons. Input material: sorted CD4+, CD8+, or CD8+CD57+ T cells (not recorded which) from PBMCs. The source is a human donor with severe aplastic anemia or a healthy control (not recorded which). The chain employs TRBV7-2 and TRBJ1-5, with D unresolved. The CDR3 region has the DNA TGTGCCAGCAGCTACTTTGGTCAGCCCCAGCATTTT. Translating it yields CASSYFGQPQHF. Complete variable domain (other parts from reference TRBV7-2 and TRBJ1-5): GAGVSQSPSNKVTEKGKDVELRCDPISGHTALYWYRQSLGQGLEFLIYFQGNSAPDKSGLPSDRFSAERTGGSVSTLTIQRTQQEDSAVYLCASSYFGQPQHFGDGTRLSIL.